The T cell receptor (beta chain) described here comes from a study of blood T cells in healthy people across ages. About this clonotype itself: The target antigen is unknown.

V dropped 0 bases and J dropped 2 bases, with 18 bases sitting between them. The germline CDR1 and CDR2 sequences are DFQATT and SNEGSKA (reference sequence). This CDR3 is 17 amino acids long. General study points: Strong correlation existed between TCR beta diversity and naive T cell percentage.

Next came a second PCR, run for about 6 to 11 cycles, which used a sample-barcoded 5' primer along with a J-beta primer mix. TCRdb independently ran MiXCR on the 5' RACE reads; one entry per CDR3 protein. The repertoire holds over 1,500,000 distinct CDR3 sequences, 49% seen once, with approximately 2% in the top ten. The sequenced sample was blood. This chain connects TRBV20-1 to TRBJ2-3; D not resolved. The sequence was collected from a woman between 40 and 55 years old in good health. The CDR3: CSARDPWHYGNTDTQYF. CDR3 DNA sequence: TGCAGTGCTAGAGATCCTTGGCACTACGGTAACACAGATACGCAGTATTTT.